The sequence of this T cell receptor beta chain was determined in a study of blood T cell repertoires in COVID-19. Turning to the study itself: PBMCs, B-cell-depleted T cells, or T cells were the source of the cDNA or gDNA that made up the material.

This clone was seen just once. Original analysis: Cell counts per sample came from amplifying reference gene primers. Clones were sequenced by immunoSEQ multiplex PCR, and TCRdb holds only the in-frame ones, with some missing. V and J calls and clone size are as listed in that table; D and trimming were resolved from the DNA. The top ten clones hold 10% of a sample with approximately 86,000 clones, more than 80% of them seen once. Deletions cut 4 bases from V and 7 bases from J, with 12 bases between. The CDR3 spans 14 residues. The germline gives CDR1 SGHNT, CDR2 YYREEE (reference sequence). The sequence was obtained from a woman aged 70-85 years with acute or convalescent COVID-19. This chain joins TRBV5-4 and TRBJ1-6; D perhaps matches TRBD1 (6 bases). The source material was peripheral blood. The CDR3 here is CASSPFTGNSPLHF. As DNA, the CDR3 is TGTGCCAGCAGCCCATTTACAGGGAATTCACCCCTCCACTTT.